The entry below gives a single T cell receptor beta chain sequence along with its context. The data stem from a study of early T cells in non-severe SARS-CoV-2 infection. Individual cDNA molecules received unique molecular identifiers during library preparation. Each CDR3 protein gets one entry after TCRdb re-called the 5' RACE reads with MiXCR. Here the sample spans tens of thousands of distinct CDR3 sequences, over 8% being singletons. The CDR3 runs 13 residues. Trimming cost V 1 base and J 7 bases, with 7 bases left between them. Germline CDR1 is SGHTA and CDR2 is FQGTGA. This TCR was sampled from an adult who was a healthcare worker with PCR-confirmed SARS-CoV-2 infection or an uninfected control (not recorded which). Specimen: whole blood. The chain recombines TRBV7-3 with TRBJ2-2, with D possibly matching TRBD2 (6 bases). The CDR3 sequence: CASSLRRDGELFF. The CDR3 DNA reads as TGTGCCAGCAGCTTAAGGCGGGACGGGGAGCTGTTTTTT.